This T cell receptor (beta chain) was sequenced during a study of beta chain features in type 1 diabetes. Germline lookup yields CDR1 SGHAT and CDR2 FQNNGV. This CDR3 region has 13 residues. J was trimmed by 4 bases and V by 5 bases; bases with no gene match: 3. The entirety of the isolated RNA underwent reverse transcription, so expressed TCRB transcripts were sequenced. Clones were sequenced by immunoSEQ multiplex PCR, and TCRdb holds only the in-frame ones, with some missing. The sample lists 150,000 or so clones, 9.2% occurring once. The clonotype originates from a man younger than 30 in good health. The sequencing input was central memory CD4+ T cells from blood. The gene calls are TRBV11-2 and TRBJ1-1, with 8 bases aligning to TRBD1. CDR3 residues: CASSLQGATEAFF. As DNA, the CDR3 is TGTGCCAGCAGCCTGCAGGGGGCCACTGAAGCTTTCTTT.